The 21 T cell receptor beta chains listed next were all sequenced from one sample in a study of glioma-infiltrating T cells after dendritic cell vaccination. Time point denoted: after dendritic cell vaccination, including at tumor progression/relapse. Produced via immunoSEQ multiplex PCR; TCRdb's table is partial and in-frame only. The table shows tens of thousands of clones, with roughly 87% occurring only once. Specimen: blood, collected after dendritic cell vaccination. All receptors derive from a human donor with glioblastoma.

The rearrangement joins TRBV2 to TRBJ2-5, with 9 bases lining up with TRBD1. CDR3 size: 15 residues. Germline loops: CDR1 SNHLY, CDR2 FYNNEI. With 4 bases clipped from V and 6 bases from J, the junction kept 9 bases outside the gene matches. CDR3 sequence: CASSARGQGEKTQYF. Here the CDR3 DNA reads TGTGCCAGCAGTGCGCGGGGACAGGGCGAAAAGACCCAGTACTTC.

This sequence joins TRBV27 and TRBJ1-1; perhaps TRBD1 as D (5 bases). CDR3 size: 14 residues. Germline CDR1 reads MNHEY; CDR2 reads SMNVEV (reference sequence). V was pared by 5 bases and J by 1 base, with 11 bases between. The CDR3 loop is CASSRTGGNTEAFF. The CDR3 DNA sequence: TGTGCCAGCAGTAGAACCGGGGGGAACACTGAAGCTTTCTTT.

The CDR3 is CASSLQSGLGASEQYF. The CDR3 DNA reads TGTGCCAGCAGCCTGCAATCGGGACTCGGAGCAAGCGAGCAGTACTTC. V usage is TRBV7-2 and J usage is TRBJ2-7; perhaps TRBD2 as D (6 bases). Per germline, CDR1 SGHTA and CDR2 FQGNSA. With 5 bases removed from V and 6 bases from J, the gap between germline ends came to 23 bases. The CDR3 length is 16 residues.

This chain links TRBV5-4 with TRBJ2-5; no clear D. V was cut by 4 bases and J by 5 bases, with 15 bases left in between. The germline CDR1 and CDR2 sequences are SGHNT and YYREEE (reference sequence). The CDR3 sequence is 14 residues long. CDR3 coding DNA: TGTGCCAGCAGCCCCGGTGGTAGCTGGGAGACCCAGTACTTC. It translates to CASSPGGSWETQYF.

The rearrangement joins TRBV5-1 to TRBJ2-5; tentatively, D is TRBD2 (6 bases). Per the germline V gene, CDR1 is SGHRS and CDR2 is YFSETQ. This CDR3 region has 15 residues. The V gene lost 0 bases and the J gene lost 5 bases, with 14 bases spanning the gap. CDR3 protein: CASSLAGLPWETQYF. The CDR3 nucleotides are TGCGCCAGCAGCTTGGCGGGACTCCCATGGGAGACCCAGTACTTC.

Worth noting for this clone: The same CDR3 is also encoded by other DNA sequences in this sample. J is TRBJ2-7 and V is TRBV30, with unresolved D. The CDR3 totals 13 residues. Per the germline V gene, CDR1 is GTSNPN and CDR2 is SVGIG (reference sequence). The V and J ends lost 5 bases and 2 bases respectively, with 13 bases between them. The CDR3 loop is CAWVPGSAYEQYF. CDR3 bases: TGTGCCTGGGTGCCCGGGTCCGCCTACGAGCAGTACTTC.

This rearrangement joins TRBV6-5 to TRBJ2-7, with D possibly being TRBD1 (6 bases). Per the germline V gene, CDR1 is MNHEY and CDR2 is SVGAGI. The V end was cut by 0 bases, the J end by 3 bases, with 12 bases between. This CDR3 spans 15 amino acids. The CDR3 here is CASSYSPQGNYEQYF. Here the CDR3 DNA reads TGTGCCAGCAGTTACTCGCCGCAGGGGAACTACGAGCAGTACTTC.

The chain uses TRBV5-6 and TRBJ1-5; 8 bases are a match to TRBD1. The germline CDR1 and CDR2 sequences are SGHDT and YYEEEE. Unmatched junction bases numbered 9, after V lost 1 base and J lost 6 bases. The CDR3 is made up of 16 amino acids. The CDR3 nucleotides are TGTGCCAGCAGCTTGTTCGCAGGGGGCGGATCTCAGCCCCAGCATTTT. Protein: CASSLFAGGGSQPQHF.

This clone was recorded only once. V and J are TRBV5-1 and TRBJ2-7, with unresolved D. Looked up from germline, CDR1 is SGHRS and CDR2 is YFSETQ. V dropped 4 bases and J dropped 3 bases, with 11 bases sitting between them. The length of the CDR3 is 13 residues. The DNA for the CDR3 is TGCGCCAGCAGCCTTAGATACGGCTACGAGCAGTACTTC. Encoded protein: CASSLRYGYEQYF.

This chain uses TRBV29-1 with TRBJ1-2; no definite D call. The V and J ends lost 6 bases and 3 bases respectively, with 14 bases between them. CDR3 length: 13 residues. Per germline, CDR1 SQVTM and CDR2 ANQGSEA. CDR3 amino acids: CSVMGALDYGYTF. CDR3 DNA sequence: TGCAGCGTAATGGGAGCTCTTGACTATGGCTACACCTTC. The entire variable domain, with the rest obtained from reference TRBV29-1 and TRBJ1-2, is as follows: SAVISQKPSRDICQRGTSLTIQCQVDSQVTMMFWYRQQPGQSLTLIATANQGSEATYESGFVIDKFPISRPNLTFSTLTVSNMSPEDSSIYLCSVMGALDYGYTFGSGTRLTVV.

The chain links TRBV5-1 to TRBJ1-1, with 7 bases matching TRBD1. The CDR3 has 16 amino acids. Losses at the gene ends were 0 bases for V and 0 bases for J; bases not matched to a gene: 5. Germline V gene sequence: CDR1 SGHRS, CDR2 YFSETQ. CDR3 residues: CASSLDPQGLNTEAFF. CDR3 nucleotide sequence: TGCGCCAGCAGCTTGGACCCACAGGGGTTGAACACTGAAGCTTTCTTT.

The chain couples TRBV5-1 to TRBJ1-1; D uncertain. CDR3 length: 15 residues. The germline CDR1 and CDR2 sequences are SGHRS and YFSETQ. V lost 3 bases, J lost 5 bases, and 17 bases lay in between. The CDR3 protein is CASSSLLGSGTEAFF. The CDR3 coding sequence is TGCGCCAGCAGCTCGCTTTTAGGATCCGGGACTGAAGCTTTCTTT.

V is TRBV7-3 and J is TRBJ2-1, with 8 bases matching TRBD2. The CDR3 contains 16 residues. Unmatched junction bases numbered 9, after V lost 1 base and J lost 7 bases. Germline CDR1 is SGHTA and CDR2 is FQGTGA. The CDR3 nucleotides are TGTGCCAGCAGCTTAAGTGGGGCGGGAGGTAGTAATGAGCAGTTCTTC. Translation gives CASSLSGAGGSNEQFF.

CDR3 DNA: TGTGCAAGTCGCCCGCCATCCGGGACAGTCCCTATTCCTAACTATGGCTACACCTTC. It yields the protein CASRPPSGTVPIPNYGYTF. This chain joins TRBV12-2 and TRBJ1-2; the DNA was not compared with TRBD1, the D call given in the table. TRBV12-2 is listed as a pseudogene. The CDR3 runs 19 residues.

V and J are TRBV28 and TRBJ2-3, with TRBD1 matching over 7 bases. Losses at the gene ends were 4 bases for V and 4 bases for J; bases not matched to a gene: 8. CDR1 and CDR2 (germline): MDHEN, SYDVKM. The CDR3 loop spans 15 amino acids. Here the CDR3 reads CASSSPGTAPDTQYF. The CDR3 DNA reads TGTGCCAGCAGTTCCCCCGGGACAGCCCCAGATACGCAGTATTTT.

The chain uses TRBV5-1 and TRBJ1-5; D is ambiguous. Trimming cost V 4 bases and J 7 bases, with 18 bases left between them. The CDR3 consists of 15 residues. CDR1 is SGHRS and CDR2 is YFSETQ in the germline V gene. CDR3 region: CASSPFDPAGQPQHF. Here the CDR3 DNA reads TGCGCCAGCAGCCCCTTTGACCCGGCCGGGCAGCCCCAGCATTTT.

The CDR3 coding sequence is TGCGCCAGCAGCTTGCAGGGGGCTGCATCAGATACGCAGTATTTT. Its protein is CASSLQGAASDTQYF. The gene calls are TRBV5-1 and TRBJ2-3, with TRBD1 matching over 8 bases. Germline V gene lookup returns CDR1 SGHRS and CDR2 YFSETQ. The ends lost 1 base at V and 4 bases at J; junction bases unmatched: 5. This CDR3 spans 15 amino acids.

The V gene is TRBV11-2, the J gene TRBJ2-1, with 13 bases that match TRBD2. Germline V gene data show CDR1 as SGHAT and CDR2 as FQNNGV. Trimming removed 4 bases from V and 9 bases from J; junction bases left unmatched: 9. This CDR3 is built from 16 residues. CDR3 bases: TGTGCCAGCAGCTCCCTGGCGGGACTAGCGGGAATTGAGCAGTTCTTC. It is translated as CASSSLAGLAGIEQFF.

This clone was seen only a few times. The chain is built from TRBV6-1 and TRBJ2-5, with 7 positions matching TRBD2. Trimming took 2 bases from V and 5 from J; bases not matched to a gene: 8. The CDR3 has 15 amino acids. Germline V lookup: CDR1 MNHNS, CDR2 SASEGT. CDR3 in amino acids: CASSEMAGEWETQYF. The DNA of the CDR3 is TGTGCCAGCAGTGAAATGGCGGGGGAGTGGGAGACCCAGTACTTC.

CDR3 amino acids: CASSLQWGGQETQYF. CDR3 coding DNA: TGCGCCAGCAGCCTGCAGTGGGGGGGTCAAGAGACCCAGTACTTC. This chain connects TRBV5-1 to TRBJ2-5; the match to TRBD2 covers 7 bases. Trimming removed 4 bases from V and 2 bases from J; junction bases left unmatched: 8. The CDR3 spans 15 residues. Germline-derived CDR1 and CDR2 are SGHRS and YFSETQ.

This clone was counted once. The rearrangement uses TRBV11-2 and TRBJ2-7; D gene ambiguous. This CDR3 contains 16 residues. V shed 0 bases and J shed 0 bases, with 12 bases lying between them. Germline V CDR1 and CDR2: SGHAT, FQNNGV. The CDR3 DNA follows: TGTGCCAGCAGCTTAGATCCCCTCCTCAGCTCCTACGAGCAGTACTTC. It yields the protein CASSLDPLLSSYEQYF.